This entry features one TCR beta chain sequence. What it binds is not known. A read error is possible here, since a much larger clone lies one base away. For TCR beta, libraries came from iRepertoire HTBI primers and Arm-PCR of CDR3 regions. Each CDR3 protein is one row after TCRdb ran MiXCR on the multiplex PCR reads. The sample includes 540,000 or so distinct CDR3 sequences, about 13% seen only once; the top ten take approximately 9.3%. This record comes from a study of regulatory T cells in long-lasting Graves disease. Specified time point: newly diagnosed GD, antithyroid drugs for less than 3 months. The TCR library used RNA extracted from PBMCs. Broader study findings: Shared public clonotypes totalled about 2,600 in persistent patients, compared with about 960 in new patients.

CDR1 and CDR2 from the germline V gene are MNHEY and SVGAGI. There are 14 residues in the CDR3. These data were also reused for a study on T cells in Graves' hyperthyroidism and ophthalmopathy. According to that study: Ophthalmopathy, which appeared later, was predicted by the model a median approximately six months before onset.

The TCR originated in a man younger than 45 with Graves disease. The J gene is TRBJ2-5, the V gene TRBV6-5; D is possibly TRBD1 or TRBD2 (5 bases each). Source: peripheral blood mononuclear cells (PBMCs), taken at new diagnosis, from a patient treated with antithyroid drugs. This CDR3 is CASSYPAREGTKYF. CDR3 DNA sequence: TGTGCCAGCAGTTACCCGGCCAGGGAAGGGACCAAGTACTTC.